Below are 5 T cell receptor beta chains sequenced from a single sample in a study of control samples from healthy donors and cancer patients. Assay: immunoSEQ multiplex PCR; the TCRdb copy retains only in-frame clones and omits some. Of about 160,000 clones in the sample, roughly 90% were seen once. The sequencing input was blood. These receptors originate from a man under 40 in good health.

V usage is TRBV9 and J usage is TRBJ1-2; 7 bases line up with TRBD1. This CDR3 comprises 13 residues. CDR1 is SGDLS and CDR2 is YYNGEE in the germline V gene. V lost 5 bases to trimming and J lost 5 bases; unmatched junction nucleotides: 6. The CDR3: CASSGTVGYGYTF. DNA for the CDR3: TGTGCCAGCAGTGGGACAGTGGGGTATGGCTACACCTTC.

The CDR3 DNA sequence: TGTGCCAGCAGACAAACAGGGGGCGCGGAGACTGAAGCTTTCTTT. Its protein is CASRQTGGAETEAFF. The V gene is TRBV7-6, the J gene TRBJ1-1, with TRBD1 identical over 9 bases. Germline V CDR1 and CDR2: SGHVS, FNYEAQ. J lost 5 bases, V lost 6 bases, and 10 bases had no gene match. The CDR3 runs 15 residues.

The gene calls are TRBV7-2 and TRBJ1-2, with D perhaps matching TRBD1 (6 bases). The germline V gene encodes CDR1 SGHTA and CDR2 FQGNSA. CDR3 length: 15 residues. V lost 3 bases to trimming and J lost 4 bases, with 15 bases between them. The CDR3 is CASSFSVTGLYGYTF. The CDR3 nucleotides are TGTGCCAGCAGCTTCTCAGTCACAGGGCTCTATGGCTACACCTTC.

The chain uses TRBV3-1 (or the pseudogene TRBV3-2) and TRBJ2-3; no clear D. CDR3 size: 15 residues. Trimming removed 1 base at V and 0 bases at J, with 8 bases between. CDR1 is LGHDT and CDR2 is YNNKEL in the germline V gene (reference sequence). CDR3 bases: TGTGCCAGCAGCCAAGCTAGTTCTAGCACAGATACGCAGTATTTT. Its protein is CASSQASSSTDTQYF.

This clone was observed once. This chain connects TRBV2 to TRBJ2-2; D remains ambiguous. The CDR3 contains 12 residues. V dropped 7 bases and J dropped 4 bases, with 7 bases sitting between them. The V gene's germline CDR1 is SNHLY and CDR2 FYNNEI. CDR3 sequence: CASILSTGELFF. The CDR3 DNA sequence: TGTGCCAGCATCCTGAGCACCGGGGAGCTGTTTTTT.